These 21 T cell receptor beta chains originate from one sample sequenced in a study of early T cells in non-severe SARS-CoV-2 infection. Using its own MiXCR run on the 5' RACE reads, TCRdb lists one record per CDR3 protein. The sample contains about 49,000 distinct CDR3 sequences, less than 4.5% of which appear only once. Sequenced sample: whole blood. The receptor source for this set is an adult who was a healthcare worker with PCR-confirmed SARS-CoV-2 infection or an uninfected control (not recorded which).

This clonotype has at least ten counts. This chain links TRBV27 with TRBJ1-6; no clear D. Deletions cut 6 bases from V and 5 bases from J, with 17 bases between. The CDR3 has 16 amino acids. From germline, CDR1 is MNHEY and CDR2 SMNVEV (reference sequence). CDR3 nucleotide sequence: TGTGCCAGCAGGCGATCCTCGCCGGTCGATAATTCACCCCTCCACTTT. Protein: CASRRSSPVDNSPLHF.

This clonotype appeared many times. Here the CDR3 reads CASSLSSGTRGEQYF. DNA for the CDR3: TGTGCCAGCTCACTTTCGTCCGGGACTAGAGGCGAGCAGTACTTC. The J gene is TRBJ2-7, the V gene TRBV18, with 8 bases matching TRBD2. The germline CDR1 and CDR2 sequences are KGHSH and LQKENI. This CDR3 comprises 15 residues. The trim removed 4 bases at V and 6 bases at J, leaving 11 bases unmatched.

This clonotype occurred many times. In DNA, the CDR3 is TGTGCCAGCAGCCAAAGTAAGACAGGAGCCTACGAGCAGTACTTC. Amino acid sequence: CASSQSKTGAYEQYF. The V gene is TRBV14, the J gene TRBJ2-7, with D perhaps TRBD1 (6 bases). Germline assignment: CDR1 SGHDN and CDR2 FVKESK. CDR3 length equals 15 residues. V lost 2 bases and J 2 bases, leaving 13 bases between the germline ends.

Ten or more counts support this clonotype. This chain joins TRBV10-3 and TRBJ1-2, with D tentatively TRBD1 (6 bases). Germline CDR1 ENHRY, CDR2 SYGVKD. Trimming removed 10 bases from V and 4 bases from J, with 19 bases in between. The CDR3 loop spans 14 amino acids. As DNA, the CDR3 is TGTGCCACCGAAGCCCACGGACAGCTCTATGGCTACACCTTC. Amino acids: CATEAHGQLYGYTF.

The sample holds a few counts of this clonotype. This chain uses TRBV6-6 with TRBJ2-1, with D maybe TRBD2 (5 bases). Germline V gene sequence: CDR1 MNHNY, CDR2 SVGAGI (reference sequence). Between the trimmed V and J ends, which lost 7 bases and 7 bases, there was a span of 23 bases. The CDR3 sequence is 16 residues long. The CDR3 nucleotides are TGTGCCAGCATCGACACGCTAGCCGCTCCCACGAATGAGCAGTTCTTC. This gives the protein CASIDTLAAPTNEQFF.

This clonotype was seen more than once but under ten times. This chain connects TRBV2 to TRBJ2-4; 10 bases align to TRBD1. Germline CDR1 is SNHLY and CDR2 is FYNNEI. This CDR3 contains 15 residues. Unmatched junction bases numbered 6, after V lost 10 bases and J lost 0 bases. The CDR3 sequence is CATCRDRGAKNIQYF. In nucleotides, the CDR3 is TGTGCCACTTGCCGGGACAGGGGAGCCAAAAACATTCAGTACTTC.

This clonotype was picked up many times. The gene calls are TRBV27 and TRBJ1-1; 7 nucleotides align to TRBD1. V lost 5 bases and J lost 1; bases outside the gene matches: 13. Germline V gene lookup returns CDR1 MNHEY and CDR2 SMNVEV (reference sequence). The CDR3 extends over 17 amino acids. This CDR3 reads CASSLPTGARTNTEAFF. CDR3 sequence (DNA): TGTGCCAGCAGTCTTCCCACAGGGGCCCGCACGAACACTGAAGCTTTCTTT.

This clonotype was recorded at least ten times. The gene calls are TRBV20-1 and TRBJ2-4; D is unresolved. CDR1 and CDR2 (germline): DFQATT, SNEGSKA (reference sequence). Deletions cut 4 bases from V and 0 bases from J, with 7 bases between. This CDR3 is 13 amino acids long. CDR3 in amino acids: CSANPLAKNIQYF. The CDR3 DNA follows: TGCAGTGCTAATCCCCTAGCCAAAAACATTCAGTACTTC.

The sample holds a few counts of this clonotype. As DNA, the CDR3 is TGTGCCAGCAGCTTAGAGGGGGCCAGAGATACGCAGTATTTT. It yields the protein CASSLEGARDTQYF. This chain joins TRBV7-2 and TRBJ2-3; 7 bases fit TRBD1. The germline gives CDR1 SGHTA, CDR2 FQGNSA. This CDR3 has 14 amino acids. The junction had 3 bases not matched to a gene; V was cut back by 1 base and J by 5 bases.

This clonotype was picked up many times. The gene calls are TRBV27 and TRBJ2-2, with D tentatively TRBD1 (5 bases). V was shortened by 5 bases and J by 1 base, with 8 bases between the two germline ends. This CDR3 has 14 amino acids. CDR1 MNHEY and CDR2 SMNVEV come from the germline V gene (reference sequence). The CDR3, as DNA: TGTGCCAGCAGTCGCGGACAGAACACCGGGGAGCTGTTTTTT. This codes for CASSRGQNTGELFF.

The chain has TRBV14 and TRBJ1-1; 7 nucleotides match TRBD1. Trimming at V came to 1 base and at J to 4 bases, leaving 6 bases not matched to a gene. CDR3 length: 15 residues. CDR1 is SGHDN and CDR2 is FVKESK in the germline V gene. CDR3 DNA: TGTGCCAGCAGCCAAGCCAGGGGGAGATTCACTGAAGCTTTCTTT. It encodes CASSQARGRFTEAFF. Together with reference TRBV14 and TRBJ1-1, the CDR3 gives the full variable domain: EAGVTQFPSHSVIEKGQTVTLRCDPISGHDNLYWYRRVMGKEIKFLLHFVKESKQDESGMPNNRFLAERTGGTYSTLKVQPAELEDSGVYFCASSQARGRFTEAFFGQGTRLTVV.

This clonotype has at least ten counts. The chain employs TRBV27 and TRBJ1-1, with 7 nucleotides matching TRBD1. CDR3 length: 15 residues. The germline gives CDR1 MNHEY, CDR2 SMNVEV (reference sequence). V lost 5 bases and J lost 0; bases outside the gene matches: 6. This CDR3 reads CASSKTGFMNTEAFF. CDR3 bases: TGTGCCAGCAGTAAGACAGGGTTCATGAACACTGAAGCTTTCTTT.

V gene TRBV7-9 combines with J gene TRBJ2-1; the D gene could be TRBD1 or TRBD2 (7 bases each). CDR1 is SEHNR and CDR2 is FQNEAQ in the germline V gene (reference sequence). The CDR3 is 17 residues long. Trimming removed 5 bases from V and 4 bases from J, with 21 bases in between. The CDR3 reads CASSQTPGRGGYNEQFF. CDR3 DNA: TGTGCCAGCAGCCAGACCCCGGGCAGGGGGGGTTACAATGAGCAGTTCTTC.

This clonotype was seen many times. The genes are TRBV5-1 and TRBJ2-1, with 8 bases lining up with TRBD1. CDR3 size: 15 residues. Germline CDR1 reads SGHRS; CDR2 reads YFSETQ. After removal of 4 bases from V and 6 bases from J, the junction contained 9 bases not matched to a gene. CDR3 nucleotides: TGCGCCAGCAGCCTAGGACAGGGTTTCTTCAATGAGCAGTTCTTC. Its translation: CASSLGQGFFNEQFF. The whole variable domain, remainder taken from reference TRBV5-1 and TRBJ2-1, is KAGVTQTPRYLIKTRGQQVTLSCSPISGHRSVSWYQQTPGQGLQFLFEYFSETQRNKGNFPGRFSGRQFSNSRSEMNVSTLELGDSALYLCASSLGQGFFNEQFFGPGTRLTVL.

This clonotype was picked up a small number of times. The rearrangement uses TRBV24-1 and TRBJ1-6; no firm D call. V shed 3 bases and J shed 0 bases, with 17 bases lying between them. The CDR3 has 19 residues. Looked up from germline, CDR1 is KGHDR and CDR2 is SFDVKD. CDR3 sequence: CATSDPRTADSSYNSPLHF. CDR3 DNA: TGTGCCACCAGTGATCCCCGGACCGCTGATAGCTCCTATAATTCACCCCTCCACTTT.

This clonotype was seen many times. CDR3 coding DNA: TGTGCCAGCAGCTTAAACCACCGGTGGAGGGAGGGACGAGATACGCAGTATTTT. It translates to CASSLNHRWREGRDTQYF. The gene calls are TRBV7-3 and TRBJ2-3, with 7 bases fitting TRBD2. This CDR3 region has 18 residues. J lost 5 bases, V lost 1 base, and 15 bases had no gene match. Germline CDR1 reads SGHTA; CDR2 reads FQGTGA.

This clonotype has ten or more counts. V gene TRBV7-2 combines with J gene TRBJ2-2; D ambiguous. Germline V gene data show CDR1 as SGHTA and CDR2 as FQGNSA. V gave up 5 bases and J gave up 7 bases, with 11 bases separating them. The CDR3 totals 13 residues. The CDR3 reads CASSQVTRGELFF. The DNA for the CDR3 is TGTGCCAGCAGCCAAGTCACCCGCGGGGAGCTGTTTTTT.

This clonotype came up many times. The chain recombines TRBV2 with TRBJ2-1; the match to TRBD2 covers 7 bases. The junction had 5 bases not matched to a gene; V was cut back by 6 bases and J by 0 bases. This CDR3 is built from 15 residues. The germline V gene encodes CDR1 SNHLY and CDR2 FYNNEI. The CDR3 DNA follows: TGTGCCAGCAGGGGTAGCGGGTCCTCCTACAATGAGCAGTTCTTC. Translated, it gives CASRGSGSSYNEQFF.

This clonotype occurred many times. The chain recombines TRBV20-1 with TRBJ2-5, with D tentatively TRBD1 (7 bases). The germline CDR1 and CDR2 sequences are DFQATT and SNEGSKA (reference sequence). This CDR3 comprises 15 residues. V gave up 3 bases and J gave up 2 bases, with 16 bases separating them. The CDR3 nucleotides are TGCAGTGCTAGGGCCGCGGGACAGCCACAAGAGACCCAGTACTTC. This sequence encodes CSARAAGQPQETQYF.

This clonotype was observed many times. The gene calls are TRBV6-4 and TRBJ2-2; 8 nucleotides agree with TRBD1. Germline values: CDR1 MRHNA, CDR2 SNTAGT. Losses at the gene ends were 2 bases for V and 1 base for J; bases not matched to a gene: 0. The CDR3 loop spans 15 amino acids. CDR3 bases: TGTGCCAGCAGTGACGGGACAGGGAACACCGGGGAGCTGTTTTTT. Amino acid sequence: CASSDGTGNTGELFF.

This chain joins TRBV27 and TRBJ2-1; no clear D. This CDR3 comprises 12 residues. V lost 6 bases and J 2 bases, leaving 5 bases between the germline ends. The germline V gene encodes CDR1 MNHEY and CDR2 SMNVEV (reference sequence). The CDR3: CASSPTYNEQFF. DNA of the CDR3: TGTGCCAGCAGCCCCACCTACAATGAGCAGTTCTTC.